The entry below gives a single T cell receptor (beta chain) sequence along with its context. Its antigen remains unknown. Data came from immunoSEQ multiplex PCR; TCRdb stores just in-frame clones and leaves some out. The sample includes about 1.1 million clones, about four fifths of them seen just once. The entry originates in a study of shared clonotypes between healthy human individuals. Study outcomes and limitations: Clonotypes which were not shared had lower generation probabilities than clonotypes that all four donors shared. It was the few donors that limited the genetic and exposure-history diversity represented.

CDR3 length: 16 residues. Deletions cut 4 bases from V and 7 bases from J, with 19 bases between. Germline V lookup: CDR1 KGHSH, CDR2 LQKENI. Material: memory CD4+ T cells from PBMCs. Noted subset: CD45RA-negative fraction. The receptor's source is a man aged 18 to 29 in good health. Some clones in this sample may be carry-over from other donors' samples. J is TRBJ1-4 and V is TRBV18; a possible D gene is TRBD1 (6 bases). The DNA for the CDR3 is TGTGCCAGCTCACAGCCTACACCGGGAGGGGGTGAAAAACTGTTTTTT. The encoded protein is CASSQPTPGGGEKLFF. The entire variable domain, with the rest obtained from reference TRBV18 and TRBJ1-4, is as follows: NAGVMQNPRHLVRRRGQEARLRCSPMKGHSHVYWYRQLPEEGLKFMVYLQKENIIDESGMPKERFSAEFPKEGPSILRIQQVVRGDSAAYFCASSQPTPGGGEKLFFGSGTQLSVL.